This TCR beta chain was retrieved from a study of cytomegalovirus exposure and HLA in healthy donors. After removal of 5 bases from V and 4 bases from J, the junction contained 9 bases not matched to a gene. This CDR3 is built from 16 residues. Germline values: CDR1 SNHLY, CDR2 FYNNEI. Findings of the study overall: The investigators catalogued 150 to 200 TCR beta chains as cytomegalovirus-associated. There were some public TCRs occurring in many donors, but most TCR sequences were rare.

A note on this clone: Its target is not known.

Measured with immunoSEQ multiplex PCR; TCRdb has only the in-frame clones, and not every one. The sample shows 200,000 or so clones, about 79% of them seen only once. Separate from the roughly 610-subject first cohort, the 120-subject validation cohort was the one that the donors belonged to. J is TRBJ2-3 and V is TRBV2; TRBD2 matches at 10 bases. The sequencing input was PBMCs. This sequence was found in a woman under 40 in good health and CMV-seropositive. The CDR3 DNA reads as TGTGCCAGCAGTCCGGCTAGCGGGAGAACCGCAGATACGCAGTATTTT. The encoded protein is CASSPASGRTADTQYF.